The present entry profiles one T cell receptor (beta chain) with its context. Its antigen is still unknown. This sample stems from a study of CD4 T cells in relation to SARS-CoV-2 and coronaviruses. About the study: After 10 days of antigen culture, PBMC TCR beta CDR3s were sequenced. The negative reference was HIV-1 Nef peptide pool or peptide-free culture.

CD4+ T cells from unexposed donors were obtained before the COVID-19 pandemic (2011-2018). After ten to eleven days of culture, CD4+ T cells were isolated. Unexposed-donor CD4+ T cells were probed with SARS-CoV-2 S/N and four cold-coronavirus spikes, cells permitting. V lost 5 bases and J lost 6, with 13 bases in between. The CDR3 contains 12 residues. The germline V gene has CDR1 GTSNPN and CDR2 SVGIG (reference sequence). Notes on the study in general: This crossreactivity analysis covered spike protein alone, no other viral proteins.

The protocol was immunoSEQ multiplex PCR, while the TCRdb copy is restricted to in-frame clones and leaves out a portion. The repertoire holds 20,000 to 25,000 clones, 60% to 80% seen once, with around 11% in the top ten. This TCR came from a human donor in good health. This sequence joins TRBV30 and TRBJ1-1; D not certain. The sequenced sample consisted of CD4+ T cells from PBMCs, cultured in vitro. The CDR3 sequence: CAWAPGGAEAFF. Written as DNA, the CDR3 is TGTGCCTGGGCTCCCGGTGGGGCTGAAGCTTTCTTT.